Following are 16 T cell receptor beta chains from one sample sequenced in a study of T cells in Graves' hyperthyroidism and ophthalmopathy. What was amplified from RNA transcripts were TCR beta CDR3 regions. In the first-round RT-PCR of the TCR CDR3, the HTBI primer set was used. Each CDR3 protein is one row after TCRdb ran MiXCR on the multiplex PCR reads. The sample consists of around 340,000 distinct CDR3 sequences, 11% to 15% of them appearing once. Source material: blood. These receptors came from a woman in her 30s with Graves' hyperthyroidism.

There are many counts of this clonotype. The chain couples TRBV28 to TRBJ1-1; tentatively, D is TRBD1 (6 bases). Trimming removed 2 bases at V and 0 bases at J, with 22 bases between. The CDR3 has 19 residues. Germline CDR1 and CDR2: MDHEN and SYDVKM. CDR3 nucleotides: TGTGCCAGCAGTTTAATCCTTCTCCCCCCGGACAGCCTGAACACTGAAGCTTTCTTT. This encodes CASSLILLPPDSLNTEAFF.

This chain connects TRBV30 to TRBJ1-1; D ambiguous. The CDR3 totals 16 residues. Between the trimmed V and J ends, which lost 0 bases and 0 bases, there was a span of 14 bases. The germline V gene encodes CDR1 GTSNPN and CDR2 SVGIG (reference sequence). The CDR3 DNA reads as TGTGCCTGGAGTGTAGGACCAGCCTCCATGAACACTGAAGCTTTCTTT. The encoded protein is CAWSVGPASMNTEAFF.

The CDR3 protein is CASSLYSGQGAAYGYTF. The CDR3 DNA reads TGTGCCAGCAGCTTGTATAGTGGGCAGGGGGCGGCGTATGGCTACACCTTC. The chain recombines TRBV5-6 with TRBJ1-2, with 8 bases fitting TRBD1. The germline gives CDR1 SGHDT, CDR2 YYEEEE. With V trimmed by 1 base and J by 5 bases, 13 bases remained unmatched. CDR3 length: 17 residues.

This clonotype was seen repeatedly, ten times or more. The genes are TRBV11-2 and TRBJ2-4, with D tentatively TRBD1 or TRBD2 (5 bases each). V was trimmed by 6 bases and J by 0 bases, leaving 12 bases between them. This CDR3 region has 15 residues. CDR1 is SGHAT and CDR2 is FQNNGV in the germline V gene. Written as DNA, the CDR3 is TGTGCCAGCAGAGCCGTTGGGGGAGCCAAAAACATTCAGTACTTC. It is translated as CASRAVGGAKNIQYF.

This clonotype was observed a handful of times. For the CDR3, the DNA is TGTGCCAGCAGTCCAGGGAGCCCCAACTATGGCTACACCTTC. It yields the protein CASSPGSPNYGYTF. This chain links TRBV27 with TRBJ1-2, with D tentatively TRBD1 (5 bases). CDR3 size: 14 residues. The germline gives CDR1 MNHEY, CDR2 SMNVEV (reference sequence). Between the trimmed V and J ends, which lost 5 bases and 2 bases, there was a span of 12 bases.

This clonotype turned up a few times. V is TRBV12-3 or TRBV12-4 and J is TRBJ2-1; D unresolved. The CDR3 spans 20 residues. Trimming shortened V by 4 bases and J by 4 bases, and 29 bases separated the two germline ends. This CDR3 is CASSSVPPVLEILGYNEQFF. The CDR3, as DNA: TGTGCCAGCAGTTCAGTTCCCCCAGTCCTTGAGATACTTGGATACAATGAGCAGTTCTTC.

This clonotype was seen a handful of times. In DNA form, the CDR3 reads TGTGCCAGCAGCTTGCGGGGGCACACAGATACGCAGTATTTT. Translating gives CASSLRGHTDTQYF. The genes are TRBV7-2 and TRBJ2-3; perhaps TRBD2 as D (7 bases). The CDR3 has 14 residues. Germline CDR1 reads SGHTA; CDR2 reads FQGNSA. V shed 3 bases and J shed 2 bases, with 9 bases lying between them.

In this sample, this clonotype turned up many times. V is TRBV20-1 and J is TRBJ2-7; D is unclear. In germline, CDR1 is DFQATT, CDR2 SNEGSKA (reference sequence). Deletions cut 0 bases from V and 5 bases from J, with 11 bases between. The CDR3 has 13 residues. This chain's CDR3 is CSARDQSFHEQYF. Here the CDR3 DNA reads TGCAGTGCTAGAGATCAGAGTTTCCACGAGCAGTACTTC.

This clonotype occurred a few times. The J gene is TRBJ2-5, the V gene TRBV12-3 or TRBV12-4, with TRBD1 matching over 7 bases. This CDR3 contains 14 residues. The V segment lost 4 bases and the J segment 4 bases; nucleotides outside the gene matches: 6. The DNA for the CDR3 is TGTGCCAGCAGTTCGCAGGGGGTTAGAGAGACCCAGTACTTC. This gives the protein CASSSQGVRETQYF.

This clonotype was picked up many times. This chain connects TRBV3-1 to TRBJ2-2, with D perhaps matching TRBD1 or TRBD2 (5 bases each). CDR3 length: 18 residues. The V gene lost 4 bases and the J gene lost 3 bases, with 21 bases spanning the gap. CDR1 and CDR2 from the germline V gene are LGHDT and YNNKEL (reference sequence). DNA for the CDR3: TGTGCCAGCAGCCTTAACCGGATAAAGGGGAGTTACACCGGGGAGCTGTTTTTT. Protein: CASSLNRIKGSYTGELFF.

This clonotype was picked up many times. This chain joins TRBV2 and TRBJ2-7, with 11 bases that match TRBD2. The CDR3 contains 15 residues. Germline V gene lookup returns CDR1 SNHLY and CDR2 FYNNEI. V lost 6 bases to trimming and J lost 2 bases; unmatched junction nucleotides: 6. CDR3 DNA: TGTGCCAGCAGGGGCCTAGCGGGAGGCCCCTACGAGCAGTACTTC. This translates into CASRGLAGGPYEQYF. Full variable domain (missing parts from reference TRBV2 and TRBJ2-7): EPEVTQTPSHQVTQMGQEVILRCVPISNHLYFYWYRQILGQKVEFLVSFYNNEISEKSEIFDDQFSVERPDGSNFTLKIRSTKLEDSAMYFCASRGLAGGPYEQYFGPGTRLTVT.

This clonotype has a count of ten or more. The chain couples TRBV12-3 or TRBV12-4 to TRBJ1-3; no clear D gene. The CDR3 runs to 11 residues. Trimming stripped 6 bases from V and 4 bases from J, with 4 bases between. CDR3 sequence reads: CASRSGNTIYF. DNA of the CDR3: TGTGCCAGCAGGTCCGGAAACACCATATATTTT.

In regard to this clonotype: A read error may produce the germline difference seen at one junction end. The chain uses TRBV10-3 and TRBJ2-5, with D possibly being TRBD2 (5 bases). Looked up from germline, CDR1 is ENHRY and CDR2 is SYGVKD. The CDR3 covers 12 residues. CDR3 in amino acids: CGISRREETQYF. CDR3 DNA sequence: TGTGGCATCAGTAGGCGGGAAGAGACCCAGTACTTC.

The table lists this clonotype with a few counts. The V and J genes are TRBV30 and TRBJ2-2; D is undetermined. Trimming stripped 4 bases from V and 2 bases from J, with 11 bases between. This CDR3 comprises 14 residues. Germline loops: CDR1 GTSNPN, CDR2 SVGIG (reference sequence). The CDR3 region has the DNA TGTGCCTGGACCATGAGGCGAAACACCGGGGAGCTGTTTTTT. This translates into CAWTMRRNTGELFF.

In this sample, this clonotype turned up many times. Here the CDR3 DNA reads TGTGCCCCCCGTGACACAGATACGCAGTATTTT. Protein: CAPRDTDTQYF. This chain connects TRBV2 to TRBJ2-3; no definite D call. Germline assignment: CDR1 SNHLY and CDR2 FYNNEI. The CDR3 is made up of 11 amino acids. V was cut by 11 bases and J by 2 bases, with 8 bases left in between.

This clonotype was counted a few times. The V gene is TRBV28, the J gene TRBJ2-3; D not certain. V was clipped by 8 bases and J by 6 bases, with 18 bases between them. The CDR3 is 14 residues long. The germline V gene has CDR1 MDHEN and CDR2 SYDVKM. The CDR3 reads CASGRNRNFDTQYF. In DNA form, the CDR3 reads TGTGCCAGCGGAAGAAATAGGAACTTCGATACGCAGTATTTT.